Below, one T cell receptor beta chain is given with its context. No antigen is known for it. The CDR3 spans 14 residues. V was clipped by 5 bases and J by 7 bases, with 15 bases between them. The sample originates from a study of vaccination and CD4 T cells after COVID-19. Overall study results and limits: For convalescent patients, a median around 90% of reactive clones surfaced exclusively after vaccination.

CD4+ T cells that had been cultured provided DNA sequenced with the Oncomine TCR Beta short-read assay. MiXCR was run by TCRdb on the PCR reads, yielding one entry per CDR3 protein. The sample lists roughly 15,000 distinct CDR3 sequences; roughly 60% were seen once. The treatment here: roughly ten-day PBMC culture with coronavirus spike peptide pools or control peptides (ViraFEST assay). This sequence originates from a human donor who had recovered from COVID-19. The sample taken for sequencing was CD4+ T cells from blood, cultured in vitro. The rearrangement uses TRBV12-3 or TRBV12-4 and TRBJ1-5; no clear D. CDR3 coding DNA: TGTGCCAGCAGTCATGACGCTCGAGGGCAGCCCCAGCATTTT. This gives the protein CASSHDARGQPQHF.